Listed here are 26 T cell receptor beta chains from one sample, sequenced in a study of CD8+ T cells in alopecia areata. Reverse transcribed after extraction, RNA yielded cDNA as the sequencing template. Sequenced by immunoSEQ multiplex PCR; TCRdb stores in-frame clones only, minus some. The repertoire holds roughly 150,000 clones, with less than 65% as singletons. The sample consisted of CD8+ T cells sorted from blood. All receptors come from a human donor in good health.

This chain links TRBV12-5 with TRBJ2-2; D remains ambiguous. The CDR3 contains 11 residues. Germline V gene data show CDR1 as LGHNT and CDR2 as FRNRAP. Trimming left V 5 bases short and J 9 bases short, with 7 bases between. The chain's CDR3 is CASGTGRELFF. CDR3 sequence (DNA): TGTGCTAGTGGTACGGGCAGGGAGCTGTTTTTT.

V gene TRBV11-2 combines with J gene TRBJ2-7; possible D gene TRBD1, 6 bases. Between the trimmed V and J ends, which lost 1 base and 3 bases, there was a span of 7 bases. The CDR3 has 13 amino acids. CDR1 and CDR2 (germline): SGHAT, FQNNGV. CDR3 DNA: TGTGCCAGCAGCTTAGGGACAGTCTACGAGCAGTACTTC. This encodes CASSLGTVYEQYF.

This chain joins TRBV29-1 and TRBJ2-7; the D is unclear. CDR3 length: 15 amino acids. The germline V gene has CDR1 SQVTM and CDR2 ANQGSEA. DNA of the CDR3: TGCAGAGCAGGCCTAAGGCCAACGCTGTCCTACGAGCAGTACTTC. Amino acids: CRAGLRPTLSYEQYF.

This chain links TRBV12-5 with TRBJ2-3; D is possibly TRBD2 (5 bases). The germline V gene has CDR1 LGHNT and CDR2 FRNRAP. Trimming took off 1 base at V and 2 bases at J, with 7 bases between the two ends. The CDR3 is 14 amino acids. The CDR3 is CASGLGTYTDTQYF. CDR3 nucleotide sequence: TGTGCTAGTGGTTTGGGGACTTACACAGATACGCAGTATTTT.

The V call is TRBV29-1, the J call TRBJ2-3; D may be TRBD2 (7 bases). The CDR3 is made up of 19 amino acids. The germline gives CDR1 SQVTM, CDR2 ANQGSEA. V was cut by 7 bases and J by 0 bases, with 29 bases left in between. CDR3 coding DNA: TGCAGCGCCAGCGGGATGAGACAGGAGAGATTCACTAGCACAGATACGCAGTATTTT. This sequence encodes CSASGMRQERFTSTDTQYF.

The chain links TRBV2 to TRBJ2-7; D may be TRBD1 (5 bases). Germline CDR1 reads SNHLY; CDR2 reads FYNNEI. This CDR3 has 13 amino acids. V was shortened by 2 bases and J by 5 bases, with 10 bases between the two germline ends. For the CDR3, the DNA is TGTGCCAGCAGTGAATCCCCAGGGCACGAGCAGTACTTC. Translated, it gives CASSESPGHEQYF. Full variable domain (missing parts from reference TRBV2 and TRBJ2-7): EPEVTQTPSHQVTQMGQEVILRCVPISNHLYFYWYRQILGQKVEFLVSFYNNEISEKSEIFDDQFSVERPDGSNFTLKIRSTKLEDSAMYFCASSESPGHEQYFGPGTRLTVT.

V and J are TRBV27 and TRBJ2-7; D is unclear. The CDR3 is 16 residues long. CDR1 MNHEY and CDR2 SMNVEV come from the germline V gene (reference sequence). Trimming removed 6 bases from V and 2 bases from J, with 20 bases in between. The DNA of the CDR3 is TGTGCCAGCAGAAATCGATCCAGGAGTTCGGCCTACGAGCAGTACTTC. Protein product: CASRNRSRSSAYEQYF.

This clone occurred a few times. The genes are TRBV2 and TRBJ1-5; D call uncertain. V gave up 3 bases and J gave up 6 bases, with 9 bases separating them. Germline V gene lookup returns CDR1 SNHLY and CDR2 FYNNEI. The CDR3 contains 13 residues. In nucleotides, the CDR3 is TGTGCCAGCAGTGACGGGGTCGCTCAGCCCCAGCATTTT. Encoded protein: CASSDGVAQPQHF.

The J gene is TRBJ2-5, the V gene TRBV23-1, with TRBD1 matching over 9 bases. TRBV23-1 is assigned to the ORF class and has an uncertain function. The CDR3 spans 16 residues. The J segment lost 2 bases and the V segment lost 4 bases, leaving 8 bases of the junction unmatched. The CDR3 bases are TGCGCCAGCAGTCCGGTCGGGACAGGGTTTCAAGAGACCCAGTACTTC. Its translation is CASSPVGTGFQETQYF.

The chain carries TRBV25-1 and TRBJ2-3; 10 bases fit TRBD1. The length of the CDR3 is 16 residues. V was pared by 2 bases and J by 4 bases, with 6 bases of the junction left unmatched. Germline V gives CDR1 MGHDK, CDR2 SYGVNS. The CDR3 DNA is TGTGCCAGCAGTGAACAAGGGACAGGGGATCCAGATACGCAGTATTTT. This sequence encodes CASSEQGTGDPDTQYF.

This clone has a single count. The V gene is TRBV4-1, the J gene TRBJ1-5; 7 nucleotides align to TRBD1. Germline V gene sequence: CDR1 MGHRA, CDR2 YSYEKL. J was trimmed by 3 bases and V by 3 bases; bases with no gene match: 11. This CDR3 contains 17 residues. The CDR3 sequence is CASSQLPGQKTNQPQHF. DNA of the CDR3: TGCGCCAGCAGCCAGCTCCCGGGACAGAAAACCAATCAGCCCCAGCATTTT.

The genes are TRBV7-9 and TRBJ2-5; D is undetermined. Germline assignment: CDR1 SEHNR and CDR2 FQNEAQ (reference sequence). The CDR3 has 13 amino acids. V was pared by 5 bases and J by 8 bases, with 15 bases between. DNA for the CDR3: TGTGCCAGCAGCCCTAAGCGTCCCCAAACCCAGTACTTC. Residues: CASSPKRPQTQYF.

This chain connects TRBV4-2 to TRBJ2-1; D uncertain. This CDR3 spans 12 amino acids. Germline V gives CDR1 LGHNA, CDR2 YNFKEQ. Between the trimmed V and J ends, which lost 1 base and 11 bases, there was a span of 9 bases. The CDR3 DNA is TGTGCCAGCAGCCAAGCCGGGCTAAAGCAGTTCTTC. Translating gives CASSQAGLKQFF.

As for this clone: This sample also contains other DNA sequences that code for the same CDR3. This CDR3 is CSVTPGVNTEAFF. The CDR3 DNA follows: TGCAGCGTAACCCCCGGGGTGAACACTGAAGCTTTCTTT. J is TRBJ1-1 and V is TRBV29-1, with D unclear. Germline values: CDR1 SQVTM, CDR2 ANQGSEA. There are 13 residues in the CDR3. V was clipped by 6 bases and J by 0 bases, with 11 bases between them.

The chain uses TRBV7-9 and TRBJ2-3; no clear D. This CDR3 region has 11 residues. V was clipped by 1 base and J by 8 bases, with 4 bases between them. The germline CDR1 and CDR2 sequences are SEHNR and FQNEAQ (reference sequence). CDR3 nucleotide sequence: TGTGCCAGCAGCTTAGATGTTACGCAGTATTTT. It translates to CASSLDVTQYF. Full variable domain (missing parts from reference TRBV7-9 and TRBJ2-3): DTGVSQNPRHKITKRGQNVTFRCDPISEHNRLYWYRQTLGQGPEFLTYFQNEAQLEKSRLLSDRFSAERPKGSFSTLEIQRTEQGDSAMYLCASSLDVTQYFGPGTRLTVL.

The rearrangement links TRBV27 to TRBJ2-1, with 8 bases fitting TRBD2. There are 17 residues in the CDR3. V lost 1 base to trimming and J lost 7 bases; unmatched junction nucleotides: 12. CDR1 and CDR2 from the germline V gene are MNHEY and SMNVEV (reference sequence). CDR3 DNA sequence: TGTGCCAGCAGTTTATATCCGGCCGCGGGAGGCGGGAATGAGCAGTTCTTC. Its protein product is CASSLYPAAGGGNEQFF.

The CDR3 nucleotides are TGTGCCTGGAGTCTTATCGCGGCCGGGGAGCTGTTTTTT. Protein: CAWSLIAAGELFF. V and J are TRBV30 and TRBJ2-2; D is uncertain. The V end was cut by 2 bases, the J end by 6 bases, with 10 bases between. Germline assignment: CDR1 GTSNPN and CDR2 SVGIG (reference sequence). The CDR3 spans 13 residues.

The chain has TRBV9 and TRBJ2-7, with D possibly being TRBD2 (6 bases). The CDR3 has 14 residues. In germline, CDR1 is SGDLS, CDR2 YYNGEE. Trimming stripped 1 base from V and 4 bases from J, with 12 bases between. CDR3 amino acids: CASSVSFGGYEQYF. The CDR3, as DNA: TGTGCCAGCAGCGTAAGTTTCGGAGGGTACGAGCAGTACTTC.

The rearrangement links TRBV27 to TRBJ2-4; TRBD2 might be the D (5 bases). Germline V CDR1 and CDR2: MNHEY, SMNVEV (reference sequence). This CDR3 has 14 residues. V gave up 6 bases and J gave up 1 base, with 10 bases separating them. The CDR3 DNA sequence: TGTGCCAGCAGCTACGGGAATGCCAAAAACATTCAGTACTTC. This translates into CASSYGNAKNIQYF.

This clone has more than one count but fewer than ten. The genes are TRBV29-1 and TRBJ2-1, with D maybe TRBD2 (5 bases). With 7 bases removed from V and 4 bases from J, the gap between germline ends came to 14 bases. CDR1 is SQVTM, CDR2 ANQGSEA, per germline. This CDR3 has 13 amino acids. CDR3 loop: CSASGAVYNEQFF. The CDR3 nucleotides read TGCAGCGCCTCCGGAGCGGTTTACAATGAGCAGTTCTTC.

The rearrangement links TRBV2 to TRBJ2-1, with a possible D match to TRBD2 (6 bases). The V end was cut by 5 bases, the J end by 8 bases, with 22 bases between. This CDR3 spans 16 amino acids. Germline V CDR1 and CDR2: SNHLY, FYNNEI. The CDR3 protein is CASSIFPAGLQHEQFF. CDR3 nucleotide sequence: TGTGCCAGCAGTATTTTCCCAGCGGGCCTACAGCATGAGCAGTTCTTC.

The J gene is TRBJ2-3, the V gene TRBV25-1; D remains ambiguous. V dropped 8 bases and J dropped 0 bases, with 12 bases sitting between them. CDR3 length equals 14 residues. The germline V gene encodes CDR1 MGHDK and CDR2 SYGVNS. CDR3 sequence: CASLDGSSTDTQYF. CDR3 DNA: TGTGCCAGCCTGGACGGATCTAGCACAGATACGCAGTATTTT.

The V and J genes are TRBV25-1 and TRBJ2-5; a possible D gene is TRBD2 (5 bases). CDR1 is MGHDK, CDR2 SYGVNS, per germline. V dropped 2 bases and J dropped 0 bases, with 13 bases sitting between them. The CDR3 has 16 residues. DNA of the CDR3: TGTGCCAGCAGTGAAGTTGTTAAGGACTACCAAGAGACCCAGTACTTC. Protein product: CASSEVVKDYQETQYF.

The CDR3 here is CSVEGPGLVSYNEQFF. The CDR3 DNA sequence: TGCAGCGTTGAAGGGCCGGGACTAGTCTCCTACAATGAGCAGTTCTTC. The chain recombines TRBV29-1 with TRBJ2-1; 8 positions match TRBD2. The CDR3 runs to 16 residues. Germline assignment: CDR1 SQVTM and CDR2 ANQGSEA. With V trimmed by 1 base and J by 0 bases, 5 bases remained unmatched.

V gene TRBV7-2 combines with J gene TRBJ2-3, with a tentative D call TRBD2 (5 bases). This CDR3 has 15 residues. Germline CDR1 is SGHTA and CDR2 is FQGNSA. Trimming shortened V by 1 base and J by 6 bases, and 14 bases separated the two germline ends. In nucleotides, the CDR3 is TGTGCCAGCAGCTTAGGACTACCAAGTTTCGATACGCAGTATTTT. This translates into CASSLGLPSFDTQYF. The full variable domain, rest sourced from reference TRBV7-2 and TRBJ2-3, is GAGVSQSPSNKVTEKGKDVELRCDPISGHTALYWYRQSLGQGLEFLIYFQGNSAPDKSGLPSDRFSAERTGGSVSTLTIQRTQQEDSAVYLCASSLGLPSFDTQYFGPGTRLTVL.

The V and J genes are TRBV29-1 and TRBJ1-4; possibly TRBD1 for D (5 bases). CDR1 and CDR2 from the germline V gene are SQVTM and ANQGSEA. This CDR3 region has 11 residues. Deletions cut 5 bases from V and 6 bases from J, with 7 bases between. CDR3 in amino acids: CSVIGDEKLFF. DNA for the CDR3: TGCAGCGTTATAGGGGATGAAAAACTGTTTTTT.